The rows below give T cell receptor beta chains drawn from one sample of a study of T-cell memory formation after mild COVID-19. TCRdb analysed the 5' RACE reads with MiXCR anew, one entry per CDR3 protein. The table lists approximately 350,000 distinct CDR3 sequences, approximately 12% of them singletons, with about 20% in the top ten. What was sequenced was PBMCs or a T cell subset sorted from them (not recorded which). Source of these receptors: a man aged 18 to 30 who had mild COVID-19 (a few samples of this study predate the infection). Cell type and time point are not known. CDR3s include the opening cysteine and the closing phenylalanine or tryptophan. The order of the fields is CDR3 protein, J gene, V gene.

CDR3 protein: CASSHPTGWLQFF; J gene: TRBJ2-1; V gene: TRBV27
CDR3 protein: CASWTSGASTDTQYF; J gene: TRBJ2-3; V gene: TRBV6-5
CDR3 protein: CASSLVPASTDTQYF; J gene: TRBJ2-3; V gene: TRBV5-5
CDR3 protein: CSAATSSGDEKLFF; J gene: TRBJ1-4; V gene: TRBV20-1
CDR3 protein: CASSLEGGGYGYTF; J gene: TRBJ1-2; V gene: TRBV7-9
CDR3 protein: CASSVEEWGSGFF; J gene: TRBJ1-1; V gene: TRBV9
CDR3 protein: CASSLQRSEQFF; J gene: TRBJ2-1; V gene: TRBV3-1
CDR3 protein: CASSPQQSSPLHF; J gene: TRBJ1-6; V gene: TRBV6-2/TRBV6-3
CDR3 protein: CASSPRRRRAGELFF; J gene: TRBJ2-2; V gene: TRBV7-8
CDR3 protein: CATRARDGDTQYF; J gene: TRBJ2-3; V gene: TRBV15
CDR3 protein: CSARTAFYNSPLHF; J gene: TRBJ1-6; V gene: TRBV20-1
CDR3 protein: CASSGSGHPNYNEQFF; J gene: TRBJ2-1; V gene: TRBV7-2
CDR3 protein: CSAGTGETEAFF; J gene: TRBJ1-1; V gene: TRBV29-1
CDR3 protein: CASSLAGANSYNEQFF; J gene: TRBJ2-1; V gene: TRBV5-1
CDR3 protein: CASSRGGGSENNIQYF; J gene: TRBJ2-4; V gene: TRBV7-9
CDR3 protein: CSAEEAGSTQYF; J gene: TRBJ2-3; V gene: TRBV29-1
CDR3 protein: CASSLMFGQGSSYEQYF; J gene: TRBJ2-7; V gene: TRBV5-1
CDR3 protein: CASSLRGAFTDTQYF; J gene: TRBJ2-3; V gene: TRBV12-3/TRBV12-4
CDR3 protein: CASSFIKRPYNEQFF; J gene: TRBJ2-1; V gene: TRBV12-3/TRBV12-4
CDR3 protein: CASSLGLASGNEQFF; J gene: TRBJ2-1; V gene: TRBV5-1
CDR3 protein: CASSSPGLAGGSYNEQFF; J gene: TRBJ2-1; V gene: TRBV5-1
CDR3 protein: CASSSQGGAEAFF; J gene: TRBJ1-1; V gene: TRBV7-3
CDR3 protein: CSVELEGTGELFF; J gene: TRBJ2-2; V gene: TRBV29-1
CDR3 protein: CASNTGEGLYEQYF; J gene: TRBJ2-7; V gene: TRBV6-5
CDR3 protein: CASSLFKGRRSSYEQYF; J gene: TRBJ2-7; V gene: TRBV28
CDR3 protein: CASRRDQASPLHF; J gene: TRBJ1-6; V gene: TRBV5-1
CDR3 protein: CASSRQGGDSPLHF; J gene: TRBJ1-6; V gene: TRBV4-3
CDR3 protein: CASSPVGETYNEQFF; J gene: TRBJ2-1; V gene: TRBV5-1
CDR3 protein: CASSVMGMSQYF; J gene: TRBJ2-3; V gene: TRBV12-3/TRBV12-4
CDR3 protein: CASSPAGPGDTQYF; J gene: TRBJ2-3; V gene: TRBV4-3
CDR3 protein: CASGRGLYNSPLHF; J gene: TRBJ1-6; V gene: TRBV4-3
CDR3 protein: CATQGWETQYF; J gene: TRBJ2-5; V gene: TRBV2